This TCR beta chain appears in the sequencing data of a study of blood T cell repertoires in COVID-19 (dated by TCRdb to about 2020). Describing the broader study: Samples covering the acute and convalescent phases of COVID-19 were provided by collaborators in the United States, Italy and Spain. The repertoires were made available in a free public database intended to serve as a resource for research on the immune response to SARS-CoV-2. The material from the prospective study consisted of cDNA or gDNA derived from T cells, B-cell-depleted T cells, or PBMCs. Samples were obtained from the ongoing ImmuneRACE study (first 160 participants) and from 1,200 or so subjects provided by 6 global collaborators. HLA class I and class II types, where available, came from metadata supplied by the sample provider rather than from assay-based typing. Sample metadata almost always included a de-identified subject ID, COVID-19 status, age in years and sex. Deeply sampled blood TCRbeta repertoires from subjects exposed to, actively infected with, or recovered from COVID-19 were included in the dataset.

V ends up 0 bases short and J 5 bases short, with an unmatched junction base count of 7. For CDR1 and CDR2, the germline V gene lists SGHTS and YDEGEE. The CDR3 has 16 amino acids, counting the end cysteine and phenylalanine. Left in the record is the CDR3 DNA by itself, 48 bases read in frame from the first base. Participants in the prospective study were enrolled through a virtual design, were aged about 18 to 89 years, and lived in 20 to 30 United States geographic areas. In the prospective study, cohorts were assigned on the basis of participant-reported clinical history obtained from a screening survey and a study questionnaire. ImmuneRACE Cohort 3 recovered participants were defined by two consecutive negative NP/OP PCR tests, healthcare professional clearance, or symptom resolution. In the prospective study, mobile phlebotomists collected whole blood, serum and a nasopharyngeal or oropharyngeal swab from each participant. Participants in the prospective study had the option to provide additional blood draws and questionnaires over a roughly 2-month period. Before DNA extraction, blood samples from the prospective study were shipped at room temperature or frozen.

TCRbeta CDR3 regions were amplified from genomic DNA by means of the immunoSEQ Assay, a bias-controlled multiplex PCR. Per the authors' processing: Within the assay, amplification of reference gene primers was used to estimate how many nucleated cells each sample contained. To quantify the absolute abundance of each unique TCRbeta CDR3 rearrangement, sequence reads were collapsed and filtered. For each sample, productive Simpson clonality was calculated as the square root of Simpson's diversity index over productive rearrangements. Not all clones reach the TCRdb copy of this immuneACCESS table, which keeps in-frame sequences only. Checked studies attribute under half of the gap to unresolved V genes and leave the rest unexplained. D and trimming were read from the DNA, whereas the V and J calls and clone size are those reported in that table. In this sample the table shows around 290,000 clones, around nine tenths of which occur a single time. The top ten hold approximately 2.4% of the sample.

Regarding this clone: Its cognate antigen has yet to be identified. It has no much larger one-base neighbor in the sample; base qualities were not kept.

Study-wide conclusions, independent of this receptor: The amount of clinical and demographic metadata varied by source and participant and was provided uncurated.

Sequencing was carried out using PBMCs or T cells enriched from blood (not recorded which). The origin of this receptor is a woman under 30 who had recovered from COVID-19. The sequence is built from TRBV5-8 and TRBJ2-1, and 8 junction bases match TRBD1. The CDR3 protein is CASSLGPGGANNEQFF. The nucleotide sequence reads TGTGCCAGCAGCTTGGGGCCAGGGGGCGCGAACAATGAGCAGTTCTTC.